This TCR beta chain was profiled in a study of technical replicates of blood from a few donors. Measured with immunoSEQ multiplex PCR; TCRdb has only the in-frame clones, and not every one. The table has about 70,000 clones, around 97% seen once. The CDR3 totals 18 residues. Germline values: CDR1 MNHNS, CDR2 SASEGT. Deletions cut 0 bases from V and 5 bases from J, with 22 bases between. Sequencing used T cells isolated from PBMCs. This clonotype originated in a human donor in good health. This chain links TRBV6-1 with TRBJ1-1, with a possible D match to TRBD1 (6 bases). CDR3 amino acids: CASSEAPRDTILRTEAFF. The CDR3, as DNA: TGTGCCAGCAGTGAAGCTCCCCGGGACACCATTCTGCGAACTGAAGCTTTCTTT.